The 18 T cell receptor beta chains given below trace back to one sample, sequenced in a study of blood T cell repertoires in COVID-19. Clones were sequenced by immunoSEQ multiplex PCR, and TCRdb holds only the in-frame ones, with some missing. The sample carries about 340,000 clones, 87% recorded once. Specimen: peripheral blood. These receptors originate from a woman between 50 and 59 years old with COVID-19, enrolled during active disease.

The gene calls are TRBV9 and TRBJ1-6, with D hard to call. CDR1 is SGDLS, CDR2 YYNGEE, per germline. Trimming removed 0 bases at V and 2 bases at J, with 6 bases between. CDR3 length: 15 amino acids. The CDR3 here is CASSVDTAYNSPLHF. For the CDR3, the DNA is TGTGCCAGCAGCGTAGATACAGCCTATAATTCACCCCTCCACTTT.

This clone turned up a few times. The chain carries TRBV2 and TRBJ2-7; 10 positions match TRBD2. CDR1 is SNHLY and CDR2 is FYNNEI in the germline V gene. This CDR3 region has 14 residues. Germline trimming cut 6 bases from V and 6 bases from J; bases unmatched to any gene: 8. As DNA, the CDR3 is TGTGCCAGCAGCAGACTAGCGGGCCCCGTCGAGCAGTACTTC. This gives the protein CASSRLAGPVEQYF. The whole variable domain, filled in from reference TRBV2 and TRBJ2-7, reads EPEVTQTPSHQVTQMGQEVILRCVPISNHLYFYWYRQILGQKVEFLVSFYNNEISEKSEIFDDQFSVERPDGSNFTLKIRSTKLEDSAMYFCASSRLAGPVEQYFGPGTRLTVT.

V is TRBV6-1 and J is TRBJ2-7, with 8 nucleotides matching TRBD2. Germline CDR1 MNHNS, CDR2 SASEGT. There are 14 residues in the CDR3. The J segment lost 6 bases and the V segment lost 4 bases, leaving 8 bases of the junction unmatched. The chain's CDR3 is CASSGAGTRIEQYF. The CDR3 DNA reads as TGTGCCAGCAGTGGAGCGGGGACTAGGATCGAGCAGTACTTC.

V is TRBV7-4 and J is TRBJ2-7, with 10 nucleotides matching TRBD2. The CDR3 covers 16 residues. CDR1 is SGHVT and CDR2 is SQSDAQ in the germline V gene. V lost 3 bases, J lost 1 base, and 6 bases stayed unmatched. CDR3 sequence reads: CASSLTGLAVSYEQYF. CDR3 DNA sequence: TGTGCCAGCAGCTTGACCGGACTAGCGGTATCCTACGAGCAGTACTTC.

A few counts support this clone. The J gene is TRBJ1-1, the V gene TRBV19; D gene ambiguous. V gave up 4 bases and J gave up 0 bases, with 12 bases separating them. The CDR3 covers 15 residues. Germline CDR1 reads LNHDA; CDR2 reads SQIVND (reference sequence). As DNA, the CDR3 is TGTGCCAGTAGTAGAGAACAGTTCATGAACACTGAAGCTTTCTTT. As protein: CASSREQFMNTEAFF.

V is TRBV19 and J is TRBJ1-5; D not certain. The CDR3 length is 14 residues. Germline loops: CDR1 LNHDA, CDR2 SQIVND (reference sequence). V was shortened by 5 bases and J by 11 bases, with 19 bases between the two germline ends. The CDR3 nucleotides are TGTGCCAGTAGTCCGCACGAGGGATTAGGGTCCCAGCATTTT. Protein sequence: CASSPHEGLGSQHF.

About this clone: Its ends do not fully match the called genes, so a read error is possible. The chain employs TRBV12-5 and TRBJ2-1; 7 positions agree with TRBD1. Germline-derived CDR1 and CDR2 are LGHNT and FRNRAP. CDR3 size: 14 residues. CDR3 sequence (DNA): TGTGCTAGTGGGGGGGACAGCCACTACAGTGAGCAGTTCTTC. Its protein product is CASGGDSHYSEQFF.

This chain links TRBV25-1 with TRBJ2-1; a possible D gene is TRBD1 (5 bases). The ends were cut back, 8 bases at V and 12 bases at J, with 20 bases in the middle. Per the germline V gene, CDR1 is MGHDK and CDR2 is SYGVNS. This CDR3 is 13 amino acids long. The CDR3 sequence: CASSRAFARGQFF. In DNA form, the CDR3 reads TGTGCCAGCTCCAGGGCATTTGCACGTGGGCAGTTCTTC.

The V and J genes are TRBV19 and TRBJ2-7; D might be TRBD1 (5 bases). V was pared by 4 bases and J by 4 bases, with 14 bases between. The CDR3 has 14 residues. Germline lookup yields CDR1 LNHDA and CDR2 SQIVND (reference sequence). Here the CDR3 reads CASSTKTTVYEQYF. For the CDR3, the DNA is TGTGCCAGTAGTACCAAAACGACAGTTTACGAGCAGTACTTC.

This sequence joins TRBV12-2 and TRBJ2-7; the D call of TRBD2 is as the table states it, not checked on the DNA. TRBV12-2 is labeled a pseudogene. This CDR3 spans 14 amino acids. CDR3 nucleotide sequence: TGTGCAAGTCGCTCCGGGACTAACTTCTACGAGCAGTACTTC. Amino acid sequence: CASRSGTNFYEQYF.

This clone has only a few counts. This chain uses TRBV7-3 with TRBJ2-2, with 7 positions matching TRBD1. The J segment lost 2 bases and the V segment lost 1 base, leaving 1 base of the junction unmatched. Germline-derived CDR1 and CDR2 are SGHTA and FQGTGA. CDR3 length equals 15 residues. Here the CDR3 DNA reads TGTGCCAGCAGCTTAAGAGGGGGCAACACCGGGGAGCTGTTTTTT. The encoded protein is CASSLRGGNTGELFF.

This chain links TRBV6-5 with TRBJ2-7, with 12 bases identical to TRBD2. Germline V gives CDR1 MNHEY, CDR2 SVGAGI. There are 14 residues in the CDR3. J gave up 7 bases and V 8 bases, and 9 bases lay outside the gene matches. CDR3: CASYLAGGPGEQYF. CDR3 in DNA: TGTGCCAGCTATCTAGCGGGAGGGCCGGGAGAGCAGTACTTC.

This chain links TRBV5-6 with TRBJ2-7, with D possibly TRBD2 on 6 matching bases. Germline-derived CDR1 and CDR2 are SGHDT and YYEEEE. V was clipped by 5 bases and J by 0 bases, with 12 bases between them. There are 14 residues in the CDR3. The CDR3 sequence: CASRKTGDSYEQYF. The CDR3 DNA reads TGTGCCAGCAGGAAAACGGGAGACTCCTACGAGCAGTACTTC.

This clone was observed a handful of times. The chain has TRBV18 and TRBJ2-7; 10 nucleotides match TRBD2. V dropped 2 bases and J dropped 4; count of bases not matched to a gene: 8. The germline V gene has CDR1 KGHSH and CDR2 LQKENI. CDR3 length: 16 residues. The chain's CDR3 is CASSPKLLAGAYEQYF. CDR3 DNA sequence: TGTGCCAGCTCACCAAAATTGCTAGCGGGAGCGTACGAGCAGTACTTC.

V and J are TRBV5-4 and TRBJ2-3; 7 bases map to TRBD2. The V segment lost 0 bases and the J segment 7 bases; nucleotides outside the gene matches: 11. Germline CDR1 and CDR2: SGHNT and YYREEE (reference sequence). This CDR3 contains 16 residues. As DNA, the CDR3 is TGTGCCAGCAGCTTGGGGGGATTTACTAGCGTCAATACGCAGTATTTT. Translated: CASSLGGFTSVNTQYF.

This rearrangement joins TRBV24-1 to TRBJ2-5; tentative D call: TRBD2 (6 bases). Germline V gene sequence: CDR1 KGHDR, CDR2 SFDVKD. Trimming took off 5 bases at V and 1 base at J, with 13 bases between the two ends. The CDR3 is 15 residues long. CDR3: CATSGPSGLQETQYF. CDR3 nucleotide sequence: TGTGCCACCAGTGGACCGAGCGGGCTCCAAGAGACCCAGTACTTC.

The chain has TRBV4-1 and TRBJ2-1; D is undetermined. The CDR3 runs to 13 residues. V was clipped by 5 bases and J by 6 bases, with 11 bases between them. Germline V gene lookup returns CDR1 MGHRA and CDR2 YSYEKL. CDR3 DNA: TGCGCCAGCAGCATCGGGTATGGCAATGAGCAGTTCTTC. This gives the protein CASSIGYGNEQFF.

This chain uses TRBV10-1 with TRBJ1-5; D uncertain. Germline CDR1 WNHNN, CDR2 SYGVQD (reference sequence). V shed 4 bases and J shed 2 bases, with 6 bases lying between them. This CDR3 has 13 residues. The CDR3 region is CASSGGGNQPQHF. CDR3 sequence (DNA): TGCGCCAGCAGTGGGGGAGGCAATCAGCCCCAGCATTTT.